This T cell receptor beta chain was observed in a study of blood T cell repertoires in COVID-19. Repertoires were generated with immunoSEQ multiplex PCR, while TCRdb's copy carries only in-frame clones and drops some. The table has about 130,000 clones, about 80% seen once. Trimming shortened V by 3 bases and J by 7 bases, and 12 bases separated the two germline ends. The CDR3 consists of 14 residues. The germline V gene has CDR1 LNHDA and CDR2 SQIVND (reference sequence). The sequence was obtained from a woman aged 50 to 60 with acute or convalescent COVID-19. The rearrangement joins TRBV19 to TRBJ2-2, with a weak D call TRBD2 (6 bases). Material: peripheral blood. The CDR3 reads CASSIRGEDGELFF. The CDR3 DNA sequence: TGTGCCAGTAGTATTCGAGGGGAGGACGGGGAGCTGTTTTTT.